This TCR beta chain comes out of a study of human T cells and chemical hapten exposure. Noted time point: patch test 2, 6 weeks after DPC sensitization. Treatment specified: therapeutic diphenylcyclopropenone sensitization with weekly scalp DPC. The CDR3 spans 14 residues. The ends were cut back, 6 bases at V and 1 base at J, with 13 bases in the middle. Germline V gene sequence: CDR1 SGHDT, CDR2 YYEEEE. TCRdb analysed the RACE reads with MiXCR anew, one entry per CDR3 protein. Here the sample spans about 55,000 distinct CDR3 sequences, about 10% being singletons. The material sequenced was whole blood, taken in connection with sensitization to the hapten diphenylcyclopropenone (DPC). This chain joins TRBV5-6 and TRBJ1-1; no firm D call. The receptor was derived from a woman aged 45-65 years with alopecia areata. Some clones in this sample may be carry-over from other donors' samples. CDR3 DNA sequence: TGTGCCAGCAACCCACAGCTTAAGAACACTGAAGCTTTCTTT. It encodes CASNPQLKNTEAFF.